The present T cell receptor (beta chain) was sequenced within a study of identical twins. Through template switching, a universal primer site was introduced, and the cDNA contained unique molecular identifiers. TCRdb re-analysed the 5' RACE reads in MiXCR, keeping a single row per CDR3 protein. The table records about 890,000 distinct CDR3 sequences, about 12% of them present only once. This CDR3 contains 15 residues. V lost 2 bases, J lost 6 bases, and 17 bases lay in between. Per germline, CDR1 DFQATT and CDR2 SNEGSKA (reference sequence). Another study also made use of these data, one on yellow fever vaccine responses in identical twins.

The chain is built from TRBV20-1 and TRBJ2-1; D might be TRBD1 (5 bases). Sequencing used PBMCs. The sequence was obtained from a woman aged 18-29 years in good health. CDR3 sequence reads: CSARKTPDKSNEQFF. The DNA of the CDR3 is TGCAGTGCTAGAAAAACCCCGGACAAGTCCAATGAGCAGTTCTTC.